The next 11 T cell receptor beta chains were all read from a single sample in a study of breast tumors, draining lymph nodes, adjacent tissues. Samples came from axillary lymph nodes draining the breast cancer. TCRdb ran MiXCR on the multiplex PCR reads and lists one entry per CDR3 protein. In the table there are under 110,000 distinct CDR3 sequences, around 30% of which are singletons. The sample taken for sequencing was axillary lymph node tissue. These receptors all stem from a female donor with breast cancer. Some clones in this sample may be carry-over from other donors' samples.

This clonotype was found a few times. A much larger clonotype is one base distant, so this may be a read error. The rearrangement joins TRBV6-5 to TRBJ2-2; the D gene is possibly TRBD2 (6 bases). The CDR3 sequence is 15 residues long. V lost 5 bases, J lost 7 bases, and 17 bases lay in between. Per the germline V gene, CDR1 is MNHEY and CDR2 is SVGAGI. This CDR3 is CASSHEARGVGELFF. DNA for the CDR3: TGTGCCAGCAGTCATGAGGCGCGGGGCGTCGGGGAGCTGTTTTTT.

This rearrangement joins TRBV20-1 to TRBJ2-7; a possible D gene is TRBD1 (5 bases). Per the germline V gene, CDR1 is DFQATT and CDR2 is SNEGSKA (reference sequence). V was shortened by 6 bases and J by 7 bases, with 13 bases between the two germline ends. The CDR3 runs to 11 residues. The CDR3 here is CSADSVAEQYF. DNA of the CDR3: TGCAGTGCCGACAGTGTCGCAGAGCAGTACTTC.

This clonotype showed up many times. This chain links TRBV9 with TRBJ2-2; D call uncertain. Germline CDR1 reads SGDLS; CDR2 reads YYNGEE. V was cut by 0 bases and J by 1 base, with 4 bases left in between. The CDR3 totals 14 residues. The CDR3 nucleotides read TGTGCCAGCAGCGTAGCTTGGAACACCGGGGAGCTGTTTTTT. It yields the protein CASSVAWNTGELFF.

This clonotype was observed a handful of times. V and J are TRBV28 and TRBJ2-7; the D gene could be TRBD1 or TRBD2 (5 bases each). V shed 3 bases and J shed 0 bases, with 15 bases lying between them. The V gene's germline CDR1 is MDHEN and CDR2 SYDVKM. This CDR3 contains 16 residues. CDR3 bases: TGTGCCAGCAGTTTTTTGGGACCCCTCAGCTCCTACGAGCAGTACTTC. Its translation: CASSFLGPLSSYEQYF.

Notes on this clonotype: This sequence may be a read error, since a much larger clone differs from it by one base. CDR3 DNA: TGTGCCTGCAGCTTGTGGCAGGCCTCTCAAGAGACCCAGTACTTC. Translated: CACSLWQASQETQYF. The chain employs TRBV5-6 and TRBJ2-5; D gene ambiguous. CDR3 length: 15 residues. The germline V gene has CDR1 SGHDT and CDR2 YYEEEE.

The sample holds many counts of this clonotype. The chain links TRBV19 to TRBJ1-2; D is uncertain. The CDR3 runs 11 residues. The V gene lost 1 base and the J gene lost 7 bases, with 4 bases spanning the gap. The V gene's germline CDR1 is LNHDA and CDR2 SQIVND (reference sequence). The DNA for the CDR3 is TGTGCCAGTAGTATAGTTGGTGGCTACACCTTC. This codes for CASSIVGGYTF.

This clonotype appeared many times. The chain uses TRBV9 and TRBJ2-3, with D hard to call. The CDR3 is 13 amino acids. Germline values: CDR1 SGDLS, CDR2 YYNGEE. V dropped 0 bases and J dropped 3 bases, with 5 bases sitting between them. The CDR3 DNA follows: TGTGCCAGCAGCGTAGTAAGGACAGATACGCAGTATTTT. It encodes CASSVVRTDTQYF.

The chain employs TRBV9 and TRBJ2-3, with a weak D call TRBD1 (6 bases). In germline, CDR1 is SGDLS, CDR2 YYNGEE. This CDR3 spans 14 amino acids. Trimming left V 5 bases short and J 7 bases short, with 17 bases between. Written as DNA, the CDR3 is TGTGCCAGCAGTCGTGGGACATGGATAAATACGCAGTATTTT. Translating gives CASSRGTWINTQYF.

This clonotype was picked up many times. One base away lies a much larger clone, so this may be a sequencing read error. The J gene is TRBJ2-7, the V gene TRBV12-5; D not certain. The CDR3 sequence is 13 residues long. Germline V gene sequence: CDR1 LGHNT, CDR2 FRNRAP. V lost 3 bases to trimming and J lost 2 bases, with 8 bases between them. CDR3 coding DNA: TGTGCTAGTGGTTTCGTAGCTACCTACGAGCAGTACTTC. This sequence encodes CASGFVATYEQYF.

This clonotype has only a few counts. This could be a read error, since a much larger clone is one nucleotide away. This chain connects TRBV6-1 to TRBJ1-2; D unresolved. CDR3 size: 16 residues. CDR1 and CDR2 (germline): MNHNS, SASEGT. In DNA form, the CDR3 reads TGTGCCAGCAGTCAAGCAGGCAGGCTCTCTAACTATGGCTACACCTTC. This sequence encodes CASSQAGRLSNYGYTF.

In this sample, this clonotype turned up many times. The V and J genes are TRBV6-1 and TRBJ1-6; 8 bases match TRBD1. CDR3 length: 14 amino acids. J was trimmed by 7 bases and V by 6 bases; bases with no gene match: 5. Germline CDR1 is MNHNS and CDR2 is SASEGT. The CDR3 nucleotides are TGTGCCAGCAGCGCGGGACAGGCAAATTCACCCCTCCACTTT. Translated: CASSAGQANSPLHF.